One and the same sample provided the 20 T cell receptor beta chains below, sequenced in a study of blood T cell repertoires in COVID-19. TCRdb keeps only in-frame clones here, not all; method: immunoSEQ multiplex PCR. The data show about 110,000 clones, 85% seen once. Material for sequencing was peripheral blood. The receptor source for this set is a human donor in a cohort sampled during active COVID-19.

The chain couples TRBV10-3 to TRBJ2-2, with TRBD1 identical over 11 bases. Trimming took 8 bases from V and 6 from J; bases not matched to a gene: 11. The germline V gene encodes CDR1 ENHRY and CDR2 SYGVKD. This CDR3 has 16 amino acids. This chain's CDR3 is CAIEGRPGQGAGELFF. CDR3 coding DNA: TGTGCCATCGAGGGGCGTCCGGGACAGGGGGCCGGGGAGCTGTTTTTT.

The rearrangement links TRBV6-2 or TRBV6-3 to TRBJ1-5; D gene unclear. This CDR3 has 15 residues. V was cut by 4 bases and J by 6 bases, with 16 bases left in between. CDR1 and CDR2 (germline): MNHEY, SVGEGT. CDR3 region: CASSFNWGVGQPQHF. CDR3 DNA: TGTGCCAGCAGTTTCAACTGGGGAGTTGGTCAGCCCCAGCATTTT.

The count of this clone is one. The chain has TRBV7-2 and TRBJ2-1; a possible D gene is TRBD1 (8 bases). The CDR3 is 15 residues long. V was cut by 5 bases and J by 7 bases, with 18 bases left in between. CDR1 SGHTA and CDR2 FQGNSA come from the germline V gene. Here the CDR3 DNA reads TGTGCCAGCAGCCCTGGACAGGGACTATGGAATGAGCAGTTCTTC. Residues: CASSPGQGLWNEQFF.

The chain uses TRBV5-4 and TRBJ2-1; the match to TRBD2 covers 10 bases. The CDR3 contains 15 residues. Germline loops: CDR1 SGHNT, CDR2 YYREEE (reference sequence). The V segment lost 4 bases and the J segment 8 bases; nucleotides outside the gene matches: 9. This CDR3 is CASSLVGLALDEQFF. The CDR3 coding sequence is TGTGCCAGCAGCCTGGTGGGACTAGCGTTAGATGAGCAGTTCTTC.

The V gene is TRBV5-1, the J gene TRBJ1-6; 9 nucleotides match TRBD1. Germline V lookup: CDR1 SGHRS, CDR2 YFSETQ. The V gene end was trimmed by 0 bases and the J gene end by 9 bases; junction bases not matched to a gene: 4. This CDR3 has 15 amino acids. The CDR3 DNA reads as TGCGCCAGCAGCTTGGGGACAGGGGATTTTTCACCCCTCCACTTT. Translating it yields CASSLGTGDFSPLHF.

This chain connects TRBV19 to TRBJ2-3, with a weak D call TRBD2 (6 bases). Trimming cost V 7 bases and J 1 base, with 15 bases left between them. The germline V gene has CDR1 LNHDA and CDR2 SQIVND (reference sequence). The length of the CDR3 is 15 residues. CDR3 DNA sequence: TGTGCCAGTACCCCGGGACTCAGACGCACAGATACGCAGTATTTT. Translated, it gives CASTPGLRRTDTQYF.

This clone came up once. V and J are TRBV18 and TRBJ2-3; 10 positions agree with TRBD1. The germline CDR1 and CDR2 sequences are KGHSH and LQKENI. The CDR3 runs 16 residues. The V segment lost 8 bases and the J segment 2 bases; nucleotides outside the gene matches: 10. The CDR3: CASDTGTGAITDTQYF. The CDR3 DNA reads as TGTGCCAGCGACACCGGGACAGGGGCTATCACAGATACGCAGTATTTT.

The rearrangement links TRBV12-3 or TRBV12-4 to TRBJ1-4; 11 bases agree with TRBD1. The CDR3 covers 13 residues. After removal of 6 bases from V and 7 bases from J, the junction contained 1 base not matched to a gene. The CDR3 DNA reads as TGTGCCAGCAGGGGGACAGGGGGTGAAAAACTGTTTTTT. This gives the protein CASRGTGGEKLFF.

The chain has TRBV24-1 and TRBJ1-2; D call uncertain. The V and J ends lost 5 bases and 4 bases respectively, with 13 bases between them. This CDR3 has 14 amino acids. Germline loops: CDR1 KGHDR, CDR2 SFDVKD. This CDR3 is CATSAEGRAYGYTF. The CDR3 coding sequence is TGTGCCACCAGTGCGGAAGGGAGAGCCTATGGCTACACCTTC.

The J gene is TRBJ2-5, the V gene TRBV10-2, with D uncertain. The V end was cut by 7 bases, the J end by 5 bases, with 14 bases between. The CDR3 is 13 amino acids. CDR1 is WSHSY, CDR2 SAAADI, per germline. The CDR3 sequence: CASNDRLHETQYF. The CDR3 region has the DNA TGCGCCAGCAATGATCGACTCCACGAGACCCAGTACTTC.

J is TRBJ2-3 and V is TRBV10-1, with D maybe TRBD2 (5 bases). CDR3 length: 13 amino acids. V shed 6 bases and J shed 5 bases, with 12 bases lying between them. Germline CDR1 WNHNN, CDR2 SYGVQD (reference sequence). In nucleotides, the CDR3 is TGCGCCAGCAGGGCGGGCGGTGGAGATACGCAGTATTTT. Residues: CASRAGGGDTQYF.

This clone was counted once. The chain employs TRBV10-3 and TRBJ1-1, with unresolved D. Germline V CDR1 and CDR2: ENHRY, SYGVKD. This CDR3 is 13 amino acids long. Trimming cost V 2 bases and J 4 bases, with 8 bases left between them. CDR3 amino acids: CAISELPSTEAFF. The CDR3, as DNA: TGTGCCATCAGTGAGCTGCCCAGCACTGAAGCTTTCTTT.

This chain uses TRBV28 with TRBJ1-3; 8 nucleotides match TRBD1. The CDR3 consists of 15 residues. The V gene end was trimmed by 0 bases and the J gene end by 6 bases; junction bases not matched to a gene: 4. Germline V lookup: CDR1 MDHEN, CDR2 SYDVKM. Here the CDR3 reads CASSLWAGGANTIYF. CDR3 DNA sequence: TGTGCCAGCAGTTTATGGGCAGGGGGCGCAAACACCATATATTTT.

V gene TRBV28 combines with J gene TRBJ1-2, with TRBD1 as a possible D gene (5 bases). Trimming took 1 base from V and 4 from J, leaving 13 bases between them. CDR3 length: 15 residues. Germline-derived CDR1 and CDR2 are MDHEN and SYDVKM. The CDR3 DNA is TGTGCCAGCAGTTTATCCCAGGGAGGTCTCTATGGCTACACCTTC. This encodes CASSLSQGGLYGYTF.

The rearrangement links TRBV30 to TRBJ1-3, with TRBD1 matching 8 bases. Germline loops: CDR1 GTSNPN, CDR2 SVGIG (reference sequence). V was clipped by 7 bases and J by 4 bases; unmatched bases: 6. CDR3 length: 13 residues. CDR3 sequence reads: CASRTGSGNTIYF. CDR3 in DNA: TGTGCCTCACGGACAGGGTCGGGAAACACCATATATTTT.

The V and J genes are TRBV4-3 and TRBJ1-5; D is unresolved. CDR3 length equals 12 residues. CDR1 is LGHNA, CDR2 YSLEER, per germline. V was cut by 1 base and J by 5 bases, with 3 bases left in between. CDR3 sequence: CASSQGDQPQHF. The DNA of the CDR3 is TGCGCCAGCAGCCAAGGAGATCAGCCCCAGCATTTT.

The chain carries TRBV19 and TRBJ1-3; 7 bases are shared with TRBD1. Germline-derived CDR1 and CDR2 are LNHDA and SQIVND (reference sequence). V lost 8 bases to trimming and J lost 0 bases; unmatched junction nucleotides: 13. The CDR3 length is 17 residues. CDR3 residues: CASAPPPGQRSGNTIYF. CDR3 nucleotide sequence: TGTGCCAGTGCCCCCCCGCCGGGACAGCGCTCTGGAAACACCATATATTTT. Full variable domain (missing parts from reference TRBV19 and TRBJ1-3): DGGITQSPKYLFRKEGQNVTLSCEQNLNHDAMYWYRQDPGQGLRLIYYSQIVNDFQKGDIAEGYSVSREKKESFPLTVTSAQKNPTAFYLCASAPPPGQRSGNTIYFGEGSWLTVV.

The rearrangement uses TRBV27 and TRBJ2-4; TRBD2 might be the D (6 bases). The CDR3 extends over 14 amino acids. Trimming stripped 8 bases from V and 3 bases from J, with 14 bases between. Germline V CDR1 and CDR2: MNHEY, SMNVEV (reference sequence). For the CDR3, the DNA is TGTGCCAGCGGGGGGTTCAGGGACAAAAACATTCAGTACTTC. Translated, it gives CASGGFRDKNIQYF.

The CDR3 DNA sequence: TGCGCCAGCAGCCTGACGCCAGGGGGAGTTATGAACACTGAAGCTTTCTTT. This translates into CASSLTPGGVMNTEAFF. V gene TRBV5-1 combines with J gene TRBJ1-1; 7 bases map to TRBD1. V dropped 4 bases and J dropped 0; count of bases not matched to a gene: 12. The V gene's germline CDR1 is SGHRS and CDR2 YFSETQ. The CDR3 extends over 17 amino acids.

This clone was detected only a few times. The same CDR3 also results from other DNA sequences found in this sample. The chain joins TRBV2 to TRBJ2-1, with D hard to call. Trimming removed 2 bases from V and 4 bases from J, with 6 bases in between. The CDR3 covers 13 residues. Germline V CDR1 and CDR2: SNHLY, FYNNEI. CDR3 nucleotides: TGTGCCAGCAGTGAAAACAGTTACAATGAGCAGTTCTTC. Translating it yields CASSENSYNEQFF.